A selection of T cell receptor beta chains follows, all from one sample in a study of cytomegalovirus exposure and HLA in healthy donors. TCRdb's table, derived via immunoSEQ multiplex PCR, lists solely in-frame clones and lacks some. Among some 44,000 clones listed, about 90% were seen once. The sequencing sample was made of PBMCs. Source of these receptors: a man aged 18 to 29 in good health and CMV-seronegative. Each CDR3 is given with its conserved first and last residue. Fields, in order: clone size, J gene, V gene, D gene, CDR3 protein, CDR3 DNA. A D gene is named only where the DNA matches it firmly. Clone size, where shown, is once, few, many, or a class for clones that have expanded.

size: .
J: TRBJ2-7
V: TRBV19
D: .
CDR3: CASSIDRGSRDEQYF
DNA: TGTGCCAGTAGTATAGATAGGGGGTCCCGGGACGAGCAGTACTTC

size: .
J: TRBJ1-1
V: TRBV29-1
D: .
CDR3: CSGLQAHGTEAFF
DNA: TGCAGCGGTTTGCAGGCCCATGGGACTGAAGCTTTCTTT

size: .
J: TRBJ1-6
V: TRBV2
D: .
CDR3: CASSSGGDSPLHF
DNA: TGTGCCAGCAGTTCAGGAGGGGATTCACCCCTCCACTTT

size: once
J: TRBJ1-2
V: TRBV29-1
D: .
CDR3: CSVAYVSPNGYTF
DNA: TGCAGCGTTGCATACGTTAGCCCGAATGGCTACACCTTC

size: .
J: TRBJ1-1
V: TRBV27
D: .
CDR3: CASSHDSSAEAFF
DNA: TGTGCCAGCAGCCATGACTCCTCCGCAGAAGCTTTCTTT

size: .
J: TRBJ2-1
V: TRBV5-1
D: TRBD2
CDR3: CASSWGLAGDRYNEQFF
DNA: TGCGCCAGCAGCTGGGGACTAGCGGGAGATCGCTACAATGAGCAGTTCTTC

size: .
J: TRBJ2-3
V: TRBV14
D: .
CDR3: CASSQTGFSTDTQYF
DNA: TGTGCCAGCAGCCAGACTGGGTTTAGCACAGATACGCAGTATTTT

size: .
J: TRBJ1-1
V: TRBV5-1
D: TRBD1
CDR3: CASSSGQEATEAFF
DNA: TGCGCCAGCAGCTCGGGACAGGAGGCCACTGAAGCTTTCTTT

size: once
J: TRBJ1-1
V: TRBV6-5
D: TRBD1
CDR3: CASGLTGGSEAFF
DNA: TGTGCCAGTGGATTGACAGGGGGGTCTGAAGCTTTCTTT

size: once
J: TRBJ2-3
V: TRBV2
D: TRBD2
CDR3: CASMGGLNLSTDTQYF
DNA: TGTGCCAGCATGGGAGGGCTCAACCTTAGCACAGATACGCAGTATTTT

size: medium-sized
J: TRBJ2-1
V: TRBV9
D: TRBD1
CDR3: CASSILGQGNYNEQFF
DNA: TGTGCCAGCAGCATTCTGGGACAGGGGAATTACAATGAGCAGTTCTTC

size: .
J: TRBJ2-3
V: TRBV15
D: TRBD2
CDR3: CATSRETGGLFNTQYF
DNA: TGTGCCACCAGCAGAGAAACCGGGGGGTTATTTAATACGCAGTATTTT

size: .
J: TRBJ2-1
V: TRBV5-1
D: .
CDR3: CASSLGTGNEQFF
DNA: TGCGCCAGCAGCTTGGGAACAGGCAATGAGCAGTTCTTC

size: .
J: TRBJ2-2
V: TRBV5-4
D: TRBD2
CDR3: CASSLGSSGTGELFF
DNA: TGTGCCAGCAGCTTGGGGTCTAGCGGGACCGGGGAGCTGTTTTTT

size: .
J: TRBJ2-3
V: TRBV5-4
D: TRBD2
CDR3: CASSLAGAPTDTQYF
DNA: TGTGCCAGCAGCTTAGCGGGGGCCCCCACAGATACGCAGTATTTT

size: .
J: TRBJ2-1
V: TRBV28
D: .
CDR3: CASSWVGSSYYNEQFF
DNA: TGTGCCAGCAGCTGGGTGGGCAGCTCGTATTACAATGAGCAGTTCTTC

size: .
J: TRBJ2-1
V: TRBV11-3
D: TRBD2
CDR3: CASSDRRGGGANEQFF
DNA: TGTGCCAGCAGCGACCGAAGGGGCGGGGGGGCTAATGAGCAGTTCTTC

size: few
J: TRBJ1-1
V: TRBV7-3
D: .
CDR3: CASSLIGGTEAFF
DNA: TGTGCCAGCAGCTTAATCGGGGGCACTGAAGCTTTCTTT

size: .
J: TRBJ1-2
V: TRBV19
D: .
CDR3: CASSFLEARSNYGYTF
DNA: TGTGCCAGTAGTTTTTTGGAGGCACGGTCTAACTATGGCTACACCTTC

size: .
J: TRBJ2-5
V: TRBV7-3
D: TRBD2
CDR3: CASSSGLAGGEETQYF
DNA: TGTGCCAGCAGCTCGGGACTAGCGGGGGGAGAGGAGACCCAGTACTTC

size: .
J: TRBJ1-3
V: TRBV29-1
D: .
CDR3: CSVNEISGNTIYF
DNA: TGCAGCGTGAATGAGATCTCTGGAAACACCATATATTTT

size: once
J: TRBJ2-3
V: TRBV7-8
D: .
CDR3: CASSSTGGPTDTQYF
DNA: TGTGCCAGCAGCTCCACTGGGGGCCCCACAGATACGCAGTATTTT

size: .
J: TRBJ1-1
V: TRBV7-1
D: .
CDR3: CASSLAMVLNTEAFF
DNA: TGTGCCAGCAGCTTAGCGATGGTCCTAAACACTGAAGCTTTCTTT

size: .
J: TRBJ2-3
V: TRBV25-1
D: TRBD2
CDR3: CASSESRGAGGPGTQYF
DNA: TGTGCCAGCAGTGAATCCAGGGGAGCGGGAGGGCCAGGTACGCAGTATTTT

size: .
J: TRBJ2-3
V: TRBV7-6
D: TRBD2
CDR3: CASSLAASGSEDTQYF
DNA: TGTGCCAGCAGCTTAGCGGCTAGCGGGAGTGAAGATACGCAGTATTTT

size: .
J: TRBJ1-2
V: TRBV27
D: .
CDR3: CASRTQDSYYGYTF
DNA: TGTGCCAGCAGAACTCAAGACAGTTACTATGGCTACACCTTC

size: .
J: TRBJ1-1
V: TRBV7-9
D: TRBD1
CDR3: CASSLSWDRGAGAEAFF
DNA: TGTGCCAGCAGCTTATCCTGGGACAGGGGGGCAGGGGCTGAAGCTTTCTTT

size: .
J: TRBJ1-1
V: TRBV27
D: .
CDR3: CATAITEAFF
DNA: TGTGCCACCGCTATCACTGAAGCTTTCTTT

size: .
J: TRBJ2-7
V: TRBV5-1
D: TRBD1
CDR3: CASSLRQGAREQYF
DNA: TGCGCCAGCAGCTTGCGACAGGGGGCGCGGGAGCAGTACTTC

size: .
J: TRBJ1-2
V: TRBV7-2
D: TRBD1
CDR3: CASSLRQGAGGYTF
DNA: TGTGCCAGCAGCTTAAGACAGGGGGCAGGGGGCTACACCTTC

size: .
J: TRBJ2-1
V: TRBV28
D: TRBD2
CDR3: CASSTTSGRLSYNEQFF
DNA: TGTGCCAGCAGCACGACTAGCGGGAGGCTTTCCTACAATGAGCAGTTCTTC

size: .
J: TRBJ2-2
V: TRBV6-6
D: TRBD2
CDR3: CASSQRGGTGELFF
DNA: TGTGCCAGCAGTCAACGGGGGGGGACCGGGGAGCTGTTTTTT

size: .
J: TRBJ1-2
V: TRBV10-3
D: TRBD1
CDR3: CAASTGGYGYTF
DNA: TGTGCCGCATCGACAGGGGGCTATGGCTACACCTTC

size: .
J: TRBJ2-2
V: TRBV27
D: .
CDR3: CASRSWASNTGELFF
DNA: TGTGCCAGCAGGAGTTGGGCCTCGAACACCGGGGAGCTGTTTTTT

size: once
J: TRBJ1-6
V: TRBV7-3
D: TRBD1
CDR3: CASSLTGDYNSPLHF
DNA: TGTGCCAGCAGCCTGACAGGGGACTATAATTCACCCCTCCACTTT

size: .
J: TRBJ2-1
V: TRBV19
D: TRBD2
CDR3: CASSVGLAANEQFF
DNA: TGTGCCAGTAGTGTCGGACTAGCCGCCAATGAGCAGTTCTTC

size: .
J: TRBJ1-1
V: TRBV6-5
D: TRBD1
CDR3: CASLGQGGVWTEAFF
DNA: TGTGCCTCGCTCGGACAGGGGGGGGTGTGGACTGAAGCTTTCTTT

size: .
J: TRBJ1-3
V: TRBV4-2
D: .
CDR3: CASSQEWSLLLLNTIYF
DNA: TGTGCCAGCAGCCAAGAGTGGAGCTTGTTACTATTAAACACCATATATTTT

size: .
J: TRBJ2-7
V: TRBV7-2
D: .
CDR3: CASSLLGGIYEQYF
DNA: TGTGCCAGCAGCCTCCTCGGAGGGATCTACGAGCAGTACTTC

size: .
J: TRBJ2-1
V: TRBV6-6
D: TRBD1
CDR3: CASSYLDRVGEQFF
DNA: TGTGCCAGCAGTTACTTGGACAGGGTAGGTGAGCAGTTCTTC

size: .
J: TRBJ2-7
V: TRBV19
D: TRBD2
CDR3: CASSSGLASYEQYF
DNA: TGTGCCAGTAGCTCGGGACTAGCATCATACGAGCAGTACTTC

size: .
J: TRBJ2-3
V: TRBV27
D: TRBD1
CDR3: CASKLWTGGTDTQYF
DNA: TGTGCCAGCAAACTATGGACAGGGGGCACAGATACGCAGTATTTT

size: .
J: TRBJ2-1
V: TRBV5-4
D: TRBD2
CDR3: CASSLTSGSYNEQFF
DNA: TGTGCCAGCAGCTTGACTAGCGGGAGTTACAATGAGCAGTTCTTC

size: .
J: TRBJ2-6
V: TRBV30
D: TRBD1
CDR3: CAWRGQDPGANVLTF
DNA: TGTGCCTGGAGGGGACAGGATCCTGGGGCCAACGTCCTGACTTTC